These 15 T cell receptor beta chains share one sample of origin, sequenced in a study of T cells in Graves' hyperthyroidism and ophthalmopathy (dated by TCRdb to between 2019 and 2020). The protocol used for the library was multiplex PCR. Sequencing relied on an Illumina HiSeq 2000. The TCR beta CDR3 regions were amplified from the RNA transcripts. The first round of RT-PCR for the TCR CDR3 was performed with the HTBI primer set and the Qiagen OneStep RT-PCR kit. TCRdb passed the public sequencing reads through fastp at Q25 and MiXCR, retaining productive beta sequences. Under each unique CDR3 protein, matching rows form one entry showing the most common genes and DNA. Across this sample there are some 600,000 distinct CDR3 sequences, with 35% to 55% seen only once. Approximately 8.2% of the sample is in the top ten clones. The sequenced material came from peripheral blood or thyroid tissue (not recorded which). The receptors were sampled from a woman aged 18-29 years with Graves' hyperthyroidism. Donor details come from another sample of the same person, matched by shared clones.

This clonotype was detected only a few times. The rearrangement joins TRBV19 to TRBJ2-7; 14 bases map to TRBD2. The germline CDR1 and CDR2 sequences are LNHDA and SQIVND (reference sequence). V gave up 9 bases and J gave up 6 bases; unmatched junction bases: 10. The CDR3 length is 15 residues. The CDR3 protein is CASSGTSGSLSEQYF. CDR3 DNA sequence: TGTGCCAGCAGTGGGACTAGCGGGAGCTTGAGCGAGCAGTACTTC.

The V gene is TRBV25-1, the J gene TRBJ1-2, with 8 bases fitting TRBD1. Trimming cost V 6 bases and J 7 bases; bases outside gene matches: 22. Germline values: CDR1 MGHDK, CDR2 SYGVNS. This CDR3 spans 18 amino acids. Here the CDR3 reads CASSPRKGTGVNFIGYTF. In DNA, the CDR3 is TGTGCCAGCAGCCCACGCAAAGGGACAGGAGTAAATTTCATTGGCTACACCTTC.

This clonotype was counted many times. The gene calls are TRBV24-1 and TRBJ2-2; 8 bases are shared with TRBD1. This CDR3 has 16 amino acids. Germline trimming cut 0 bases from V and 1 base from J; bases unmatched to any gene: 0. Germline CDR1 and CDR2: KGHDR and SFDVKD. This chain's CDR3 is CATSDLGQGNTGELFF. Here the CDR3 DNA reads TGTGCCACCAGTGATTTGGGACAGGGGAACACCGGGGAGCTGTTTTTT.

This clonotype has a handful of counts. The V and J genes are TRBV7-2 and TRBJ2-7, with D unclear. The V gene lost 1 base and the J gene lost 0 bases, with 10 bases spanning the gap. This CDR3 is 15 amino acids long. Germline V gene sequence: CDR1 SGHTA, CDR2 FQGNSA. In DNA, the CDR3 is TGTGCCAGCAGCTTAGAGGGCGATTACTCCTACGAGCAGTACTTC. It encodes CASSLEGDYSYEQYF.

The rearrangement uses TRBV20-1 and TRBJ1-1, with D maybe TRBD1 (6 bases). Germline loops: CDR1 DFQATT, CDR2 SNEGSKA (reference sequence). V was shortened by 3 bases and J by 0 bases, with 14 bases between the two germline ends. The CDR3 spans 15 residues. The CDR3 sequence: CSASSGSGVNTEAFF. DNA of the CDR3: TGCAGTGCTAGCTCTGGTTCAGGGGTGAACACTGAAGCTTTCTTT.

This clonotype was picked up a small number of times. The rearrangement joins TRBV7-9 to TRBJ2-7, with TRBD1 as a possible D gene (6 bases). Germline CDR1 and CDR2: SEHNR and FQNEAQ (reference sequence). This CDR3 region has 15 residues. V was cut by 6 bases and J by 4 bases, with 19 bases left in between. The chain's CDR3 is CASSGRRTALYEQYF. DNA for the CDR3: TGTGCCAGCAGTGGCCGGCGGACAGCCCTATACGAGCAGTACTTC.

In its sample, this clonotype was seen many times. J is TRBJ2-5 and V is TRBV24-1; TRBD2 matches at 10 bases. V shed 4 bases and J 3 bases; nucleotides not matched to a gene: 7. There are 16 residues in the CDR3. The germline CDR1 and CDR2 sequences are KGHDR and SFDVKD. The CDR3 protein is CATSEGSGRAEETQYF. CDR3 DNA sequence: TGTGCCACCAGTGAAGGCAGCGGGAGGGCCGAAGAGACCCAGTACTTC.

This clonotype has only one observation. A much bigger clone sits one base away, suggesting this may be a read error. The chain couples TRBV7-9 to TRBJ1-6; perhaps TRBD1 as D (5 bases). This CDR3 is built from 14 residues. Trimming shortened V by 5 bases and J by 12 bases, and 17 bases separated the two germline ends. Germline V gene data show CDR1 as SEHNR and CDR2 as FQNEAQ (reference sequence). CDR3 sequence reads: CASSQERGRLPLHF. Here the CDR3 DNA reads TGTGCCAGCAGCCAGGAACGGGGACGGTTACCCCTCCACTTT.

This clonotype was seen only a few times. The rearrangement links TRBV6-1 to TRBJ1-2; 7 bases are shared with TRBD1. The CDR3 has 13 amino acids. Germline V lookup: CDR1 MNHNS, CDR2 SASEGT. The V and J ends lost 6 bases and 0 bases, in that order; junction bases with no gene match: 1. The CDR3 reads CASRTGPNYGYTF. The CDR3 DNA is TGTGCCAGCAGGACAGGGCCTAACTATGGCTACACCTTC.

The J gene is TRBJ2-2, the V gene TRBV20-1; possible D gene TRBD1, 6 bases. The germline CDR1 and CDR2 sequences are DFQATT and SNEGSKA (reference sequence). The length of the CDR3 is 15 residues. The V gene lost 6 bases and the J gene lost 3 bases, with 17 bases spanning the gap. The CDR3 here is CSARMGAQDTGELFF. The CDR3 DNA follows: TGCAGTGCAAGGATGGGGGCGCAGGACACCGGGGAGCTGTTTTTT.

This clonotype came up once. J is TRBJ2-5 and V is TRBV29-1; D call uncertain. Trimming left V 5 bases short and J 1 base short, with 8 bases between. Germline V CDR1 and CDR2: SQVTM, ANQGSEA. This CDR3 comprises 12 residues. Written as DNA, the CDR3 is TGCAGCGTTCGGGCCTTCCAAGAGACCCAGTACTTC. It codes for CSVRAFQETQYF. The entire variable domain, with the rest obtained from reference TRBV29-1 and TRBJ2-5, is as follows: SAVISQKPSRDICQRGTSLTIQCQVDSQVTMMFWYRQQPGQSLTLIATANQGSEATYESGFVIDKFPISRPNLTFSTLTVSNMSPEDSSIYLCSVRAFQETQYFGPGTRLLVL.

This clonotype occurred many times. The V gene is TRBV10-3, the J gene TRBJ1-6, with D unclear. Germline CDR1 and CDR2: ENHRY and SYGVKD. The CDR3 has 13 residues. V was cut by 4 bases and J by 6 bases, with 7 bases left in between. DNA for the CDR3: TGTGCCATCAGTGTGAACAGTAATTCACCCCTCCACTTT. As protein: CAISVNSNSPLHF.

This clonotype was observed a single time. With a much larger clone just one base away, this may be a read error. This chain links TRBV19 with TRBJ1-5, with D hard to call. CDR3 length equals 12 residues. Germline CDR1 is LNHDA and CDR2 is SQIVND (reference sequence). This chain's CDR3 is CASGILNQPQHF. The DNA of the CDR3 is TGTGCCAGTGGTATCCTAAATCAGCCCCAGCATTTT.

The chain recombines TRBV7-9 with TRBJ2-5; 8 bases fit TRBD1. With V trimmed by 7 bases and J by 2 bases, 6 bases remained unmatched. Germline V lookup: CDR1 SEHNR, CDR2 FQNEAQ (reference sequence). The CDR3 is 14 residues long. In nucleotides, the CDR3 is TGTGCCAGCACCACCGGACAGGGTCAAGAGACCCAGTACTTC. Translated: CASTTGQGQETQYF. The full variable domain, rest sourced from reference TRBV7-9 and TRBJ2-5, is DTGVSQNPRHKITKRGQNVTFRCDPISEHNRLYWYRQTLGQGPEFLTYFQNEAQLEKSRLLSDRFSAERPKGSFSTLEIQRTEQGDSAMYLCASTTGQGQETQYFGPGTRLLVL.

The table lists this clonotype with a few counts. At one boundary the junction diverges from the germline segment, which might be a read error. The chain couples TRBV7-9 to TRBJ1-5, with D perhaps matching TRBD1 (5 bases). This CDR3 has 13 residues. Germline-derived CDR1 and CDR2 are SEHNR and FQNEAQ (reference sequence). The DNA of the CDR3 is TGCGCCAGCAGCGGTGGCAGGGAACAGCCCCAGCATTTT. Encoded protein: CASSGGREQPQHF.